The entry that follows covers one T cell receptor (beta chain) sequence. CDR1 is MNHEY, CDR2 SMNVEV, per germline (reference sequence). Trimming removed 7 bases at V and 4 bases at J, with 14 bases between. This CDR3 contains 14 residues. Source study methods: Reference gene primer amplification gave estimated nucleated cell counts. This table comes from immunoSEQ multiplex PCR, and its TCRdb copy is limited to in-frame clones, with some not included. V and J calls and clone size follow that table, whereas D and trimming were derived from the DNA. The repertoire holds more than 200,000 clones, with nearly 90% as singletons. This entry comes from a study of blood T cell repertoires in COVID-19. Study context: Sites in the United States, Italy and Spain provided acute and convalescent COVID-19 samples. PBMCs, B-cell-depleted T cells, or T cells provided the cDNA or gDNA that made up the material.

This TCR came from a young man with active or convalescent COVID-19. Sequenced material: peripheral blood. This sequence joins TRBV27 and TRBJ2-1, with D perhaps TRBD2 (7 bases). The CDR3 loop reads CASNSGGTYNEQFF. CDR3 coding DNA: TGTGCCAGCAATTCGGGGGGCACGTACAATGAGCAGTTCTTC.